This record concerns one TCR beta chain sequence. Its specificity is not known. The CDR3 runs to 15 residues. V lost 5 bases and J 4 bases, leaving 15 bases between the germline ends. The V gene's germline CDR1 is KGHSH and CDR2 LQKENI. The record originates from a study of Ad26.COV2.S vaccination and SARS-CoV-2 variants. Study-wide context: The donor was enrolled in the Ad26.COV2.S arm of the COV1001 trial. Study-level results: There was reportedly substantial breadth in spike-specific CD8+ and CD4+ T cell responses after vaccination. For non-spike TCRs, breadth in vaccine recipients resembled that in placebo recipients.

The protocol was immunoSEQ multiplex PCR, while the TCRdb copy is restricted to in-frame clones and leaves out a portion. This table holds 300,000 to 350,000 clones, about 90% found once. Treatment in this sample: 19 received Ad26.COV2.S at low or high dose, single or two shots; roughly five received placebo; per-sample allocation not given. It was on day 63 after the first vaccine or placebo injection that samples were taken. V is TRBV18 and J is TRBJ1-3; possibly TRBD1 for D (6 bases). The specimen was peripheral blood, collected in a trial of Ad26.COV2.S vaccine versus placebo. The source of this sequence is a person aged 18-60 years who received the Ad26.COV2.S COVID-19 vaccine or a placebo. CDR3 amino acids: CASSSPGASGNTIYF. As DNA, the CDR3 is TGTGCCAGCTCATCCCCAGGGGCAAGCGGAAACACCATATATTTT.